One sample yielded the 19 T cell receptor beta chains listed below, sequenced in a study of siplizumab effects on memory and regulatory T cells. Measured with immunoSEQ multiplex PCR; TCRdb has only the in-frame clones, and not every one. The sample yields roughly 100,000 clones, about 92% seen once. Sequences were obtained from CD4+ T cells sorted from blood. These receptors all come from a human donor in good health.

V gene TRBV25-1 combines with J gene TRBJ2-3; D possibly corresponds to TRBD1 (6 bases). Trimming pared 1 base from V and 0 bases from J, leaving 8 bases between. The germline CDR1 and CDR2 sequences are MGHDK and SYGVNS. The CDR3 is 15 residues long. CDR3 residues: CASSEWTDSTDTQYF. As DNA, the CDR3 is TGTGCCAGCAGTGAATGGACAGATAGCACAGATACGCAGTATTTT.

This clone was counted between two and nine times. The chain couples TRBV6-1 to TRBJ1-2; D remains ambiguous. V gave up 7 bases and J gave up 2 bases, with 8 bases separating them. The CDR3 is 12 amino acids. CDR1 and CDR2 from the germline V gene are MNHNS and SASEGT. CDR3 amino acids: CASKFRNYGYTF. The CDR3 DNA follows: TGTGCCAGCAAGTTTAGGAACTATGGCTACACCTTC.

This chain links TRBV11-2 with TRBJ1-1; D is unresolved. V lost 5 bases and J 0 bases, leaving 13 bases between the germline ends. Germline CDR1 is SGHAT and CDR2 is FQNNGV. The CDR3 spans 15 residues. Here the CDR3 reads CASSPRSTLNTEAFF. CDR3 nucleotides: TGTGCCAGCAGCCCAAGAAGTACGTTGAACACTGAAGCTTTCTTT.

This clone occurred once. J is TRBJ1-2 and V is TRBV6-5; D perhaps matches TRBD1 (5 bases). The V and J ends lost 6 bases and 1 base respectively, with 9 bases between them. CDR1 and CDR2 (germline): MNHEY, SVGAGI. This CDR3 comprises 13 residues. CDR3 sequence (DNA): TGTGCCAGCAGGCTGGGACTTAACTATGGCTACACCTTC. Translation gives CASRLGLNYGYTF.

The V call is TRBV5-6, the J call TRBJ1-4, with unresolved D. Trimming left V 4 bases short and J 2 bases short, with 18 bases between. Germline-derived CDR1 and CDR2 are SGHDT and YYEEEE. The CDR3 covers 17 residues. The CDR3 DNA follows: TGTGCCAGCAGCCGACCCAGTGGGTTGGGGACTAATGAAAAACTGTTTTTT. Its translation is CASSRPSGLGTNEKLFF.

The chain joins TRBV11-1 to TRBJ2-1, with 8 bases matching TRBD2. Germline assignment: CDR1 SGHAT and CDR2 FQDESV (reference sequence). The CDR3 covers 14 residues. The V and J ends lost 6 bases and 8 bases, in that order; junction bases with no gene match: 9. CDR3 loop: CASSRLAGRDEQFF. CDR3 DNA sequence: TGTGCCAGCAGTAGGCTAGCGGGTCGGGATGAGCAGTTCTTC.

V usage is TRBV11-2 and J usage is TRBJ2-7; TRBD1 matches at 9 bases. After removal of 3 bases from V and 6 bases from J, the junction contained 3 bases not matched to a gene. This CDR3 has 13 residues. Germline V gene data show CDR1 as SGHAT and CDR2 as FQNNGV. For the CDR3, the DNA is TGTGCCAGCAGCTTGATACAGGGGGCCGAGCAGTACTTC. Amino acid sequence: CASSLIQGAEQYF.

The rearrangement links TRBV28 to TRBJ2-3; D is unresolved. The germline V and J ends were trimmed by 6 bases and 1 base, with 14 bases remaining between them. This CDR3 has 15 residues. Germline-derived CDR1 and CDR2 are MDHEN and SYDVKM. The CDR3 region is CASSLSSLGTDTQYF. The DNA of the CDR3 is TGTGCCAGCAGCTTAAGTAGTCTGGGCACAGATACGCAGTATTTT.

The genes are TRBV18 and TRBJ2-4, with 8 bases identical to TRBD2. Trimming removed 3 bases from V and 7 bases from J; junction bases left unmatched: 5. CDR1 is KGHSH, CDR2 LQKENI, per germline. The CDR3 covers 14 residues. Here the CDR3 reads CASSPTLAENIQYF. In DNA form, the CDR3 reads TGTGCCAGCTCACCGACACTAGCGGAGAACATTCAGTACTTC.

This chain uses TRBV18 with TRBJ2-7, with 8 nucleotides matching TRBD2. Germline V gives CDR1 KGHSH, CDR2 LQKENI. The V segment lost 2 bases and the J segment 0 bases; nucleotides outside the gene matches: 6. CDR3 size: 16 residues. This chain's CDR3 is CASSPGSGGSSYEQYF. The CDR3 DNA reads as TGTGCCAGCTCACCAGGGAGCGGGGGAAGCTCCTACGAGCAGTACTTC.

This clone was seen a single time. The rearrangement uses TRBV30 and TRBJ2-5, with D uncertain. The V and J ends lost 1 base and 2 bases respectively, with 8 bases between them. The CDR3 has 13 residues. From germline, CDR1 is GTSNPN and CDR2 SVGIG (reference sequence). CDR3 nucleotides: TGTGCCTGGAGTGGCGGCCGACAAGAGACCCAGTACTTC. This codes for CAWSGGRQETQYF.

The chain joins TRBV9 to TRBJ1-2; D not resolved. This CDR3 comprises 13 residues. Germline V CDR1 and CDR2: SGDLS, YYNGEE. The V and J ends lost 0 bases and 6 bases respectively, with 9 bases between them. The CDR3 DNA is TGTGCCAGCAGCGTAGCTCAATGGGATGGCTACACCTTC. Amino acid sequence: CASSVAQWDGYTF.

The chain couples TRBV6-1 to TRBJ2-3; 12 bases match TRBD2. The CDR3 has 14 residues. Germline lookup yields CDR1 MNHNS and CDR2 SASEGT. Trimming took 6 bases from V and 6 from J; bases not matched to a gene: 4. CDR3 region: CASRASGRVDTQYF. The CDR3 DNA is TGTGCCAGCAGAGCTAGCGGGAGGGTGGATACGCAGTATTTT.

The chain combines TRBV18 with TRBJ2-3; the D gene is possibly TRBD2 (5 bases). The CDR3 is 19 residues long. The germline gives CDR1 KGHSH, CDR2 LQKENI. V was pared by 2 bases and J by 1 base, with 22 bases between. DNA of the CDR3: TGTGCCAGCTCACCAATCTTACGGCGGGCGCCCGGACGCACAGATACGCAGTATTTT. This sequence encodes CASSPILRRAPGRTDTQYF.

This chain links TRBV30 with TRBJ1-2; D is uncertain. CDR1 is GTSNPN and CDR2 is SVGIG in the germline V gene (reference sequence). The CDR3 totals 13 residues. With 0 bases removed from V and 3 bases from J, the gap between germline ends came to 8 bases. The CDR3 DNA reads as TGTGCCTGGAGTGTGAAGGGCGACTATGGCTACACCTTC. Residues: CAWSVKGDYGYTF.

The V and J genes are TRBV6-4 and TRBJ2-6; maybe TRBD1 (6 bases). Trimming stripped 5 bases from V and 2 bases from J, with 10 bases between. This CDR3 is 15 amino acids long. The V gene's germline CDR1 is MRHNA and CDR2 SNTAGT. CDR3 sequence (DNA): TGTGCCAGCAGTTCTACAGGGACTGGGGCCAACGTCCTGACTTTC. Protein sequence: CASSSTGTGANVLTF.

J is TRBJ1-2 and V is TRBV6-6; no clear D gene. From germline, CDR1 is MNHNY and CDR2 SVGAGI (reference sequence). The CDR3 is made up of 13 amino acids. V lost 6 bases to trimming and J lost 0 bases, with 8 bases between them. CDR3 protein: CASRTDSNYGYTF. For the CDR3, the DNA is TGTGCCAGCAGAACAGATTCTAACTATGGCTACACCTTC.

This chain links TRBV14 with TRBJ1-2; D is possibly TRBD1 (5 bases). Per the germline V gene, CDR1 is SGHDN and CDR2 is FVKESK. Trimming took 1 base from V and 4 from J, leaving 13 bases between them. The CDR3 is 15 residues long. CDR3 loop: CASSQAGTSRYGYTF. The CDR3 DNA is TGTGCCAGCAGCCAAGCCGGGACTTCTCGCTATGGCTACACCTTC.

V is TRBV27 and J is TRBJ2-7; 10 nucleotides agree with TRBD1. J gave up 5 bases and V 3 bases, and 10 bases lay outside the gene matches. The CDR3 consists of 16 residues. Germline CDR1 and CDR2: MNHEY and SMNVEV (reference sequence). CDR3 in amino acids: CASSLVLGQGRHEQYF. The CDR3 coding sequence is TGTGCCAGCAGTTTGGTGTTGGGACAGGGGAGGCACGAGCAGTACTTC.